The rows below give T cell receptor beta chains drawn from one sample of a study of cytomegalovirus exposure and HLA in healthy donors. Assay: immunoSEQ multiplex PCR; the TCRdb copy retains only in-frame clones and omits some. Of 85,000 to 130,000 clones in the sample, about a tenth were seen once. The specimen sequenced was PBMCs. The receptors come from a man aged 35 to 55 in good health and CMV-seropositive. Each CDR3 is given with its conserved first and last residue. A D gene is named only where the DNA matches it firmly. Size tells how often a clone was seen (once, few, many) or the class of an expanded clone, and some rows leave it out.

V	J	size	D	DNA	CDR3
TRBV5-1	TRBJ2-3	few	NA	TGCGCCAGCAGCTTGCTTAACATGCCCACAGATACGCAGTATTTT	CASSLLNMPTDTQYF
TRBV7-9	TRBJ2-1	NA	TRBD2	TGTGCCAGCAGCTTAGGAGCTAGCGGGAGTGAGCAGTTCTTC	CASSLGASGSEQFF
TRBV15	TRBJ2-7	few	NA	TGTGCCACCAGCAGAGATTTACCGGGGAGGTACGAGCAGTACTTC	CATSRDLPGRYEQYF
TRBV19	TRBJ1-5	NA	TRBD1	TGTGCCAGTAGTATTAGACAGGGGATTTTCCAGCCCCAGCATTTT	CASSIRQGIFQPQHF
TRBV27	TRBJ2-3	NA	NA	TGTGCCAGCAGTTCCCGCGGGCCTCTGGGGGCGACAGATACGCAGTATTTT	CASSSRGPLGATDTQYF
TRBV4-3	TRBJ2-1	NA	TRBD2	TGCGCCAGCAGCCAAGGACGTAGCGGGAGGGCCTACAATGAGCAGTTCTTC	CASSQGRSGRAYNEQFF
TRBV5-1	TRBJ1-3	NA	NA	TGCGCCAGCAGCTACGACCTAACAGGGAGCTCTGGAAACACCATATATTTT	CASSYDLTGSSGNTIYF
TRBV5-1	TRBJ1-4	few	NA	TGCGCCAGCAGCCCTACTTCTGCAACTAATGAAAAACTGTTTTTT	CASSPTSATNEKLFF
TRBV6-5	TRBJ2-7	NA	TRBD1	TGTGCCAGCAGCTCGGGACAGGGTTACGAGCAGTACTTC	CASSSGQGYEQYF
TRBV6-6	TRBJ1-2	few	TRBD1	TGTGCCAGCAGTTCCAGACAGGGGGCTTATGGCTACACCTTC	CASSSRQGAYGYTF
TRBV7-3	TRBJ2-3	NA	NA	TGTGCCAGCAGCTTGGCGGGCTTAACAGATACGCAGTATTTT	CASSLAGLTDTQYF
TRBV29-1	TRBJ1-3	few	NA	TGCAGCGCCGGGATCGGAAACACCATATATTTT	CSAGIGNTIYF
TRBV11-2	TRBJ2-3	few	NA	TGTGCCAGCAGCTTAGAAAAGCGGAGCACAGATACGCAGTATTTT	CASSLEKRSTDTQYF
TRBV13	TRBJ2-1	few	TRBD2	TGTGCCAGCAGCTACCCTAGCGGGAAAGTAGGCTCCTACAATGAGCAGTTCTTC	CASSYPSGKVGSYNEQFF
TRBV28	TRBJ1-2	few	NA	TGTGCCAGCAGGGTACATGGCGGGGGAGGCTATGGCTACACCTTC	CASRVHGGGGYGYTF
TRBV7-6	TRBJ2-5	NA	NA	TGTGCCAGCAGCCCCCCCTTGAGGGAGACCCAGTACTTC	CASSPPLRETQYF
TRBV6-5	TRBJ1-2	NA	TRBD1	TGTGCCAGCAGGCCCCGGGACAGGAAATACTATGGCTACACCTTC	CASRPRDRKYYGYTF
TRBV7-2	TRBJ2-1	NA	NA	TGTGCCAGCAGCTTAAACGGCGGAAACAATGAGCAGTTCTTC	CASSLNGGNNEQFF
TRBV6-1	TRBJ1-5	few	TRBD1	TGTGCCAGCAAGGACAGGGTTAATCAGCCCCAGCATTTT	CASKDRVNQPQHF
TRBV30	TRBJ2-1	NA	TRBD2	TGTGCCTGGAGTGTACAGCGGGGCTACAATGAGCAGTTCTTC	CAWSVQRGYNEQFF
TRBV5-1	TRBJ2-7	NA	TRBD1	TGCGCCAGCACCCCGACAGGGAACACCTACGAGCAGTACTTC	CASTPTGNTYEQYF
TRBV2	TRBJ2-5	NA	TRBD2	TGTGCCAGCAGTGGGGCGGGAGGGCAAGAGACCCAGTACTTC	CASSGAGGQETQYF
TRBV27	TRBJ1-5	few	NA	TGTGCCAGCAGTCCGGGGACATTTCTTAGCAATCAGCCCCAGCATTTT	CASSPGTFLSNQPQHF
TRBV6-4	TRBJ2-1	NA	NA	TGTGCCAGCAGTGACTCAAGGGGGAGCTCCTACAATGAGCAGTTCTTC	CASSDSRGSSYNEQFF
TRBV19	TRBJ2-3	few	TRBD2	TGTGCCAGTTCCCAGCGGGAGGGACGCGGGGCGCAGTATTTT	CASSQREGRGAQYF
TRBV6-5	TRBJ2-1	NA	NA	TGTGCCAGCAGTTACCCCAGCGGATCTTACAATGAGCAGTTCTTC	CASSYPSGSYNEQFF
TRBV9	TRBJ1-2	few	TRBD1	TGTGCCAGCAGCTCGGGACAGGGGGCTGGCTACACCTTC	CASSSGQGAGYTF